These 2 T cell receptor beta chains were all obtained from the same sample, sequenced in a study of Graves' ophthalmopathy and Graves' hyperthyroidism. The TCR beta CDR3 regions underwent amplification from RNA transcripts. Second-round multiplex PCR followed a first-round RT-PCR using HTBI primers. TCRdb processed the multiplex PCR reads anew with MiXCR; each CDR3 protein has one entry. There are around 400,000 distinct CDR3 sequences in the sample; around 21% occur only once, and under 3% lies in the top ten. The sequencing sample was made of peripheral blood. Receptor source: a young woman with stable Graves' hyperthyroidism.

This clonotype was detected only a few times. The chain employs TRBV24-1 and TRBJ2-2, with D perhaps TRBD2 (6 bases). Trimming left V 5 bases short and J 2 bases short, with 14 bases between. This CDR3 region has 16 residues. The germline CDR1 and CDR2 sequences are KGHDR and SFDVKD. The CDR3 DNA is TGTGCCACCAGTGCCTGGCCTAGCGAAAACACCGGGGAGCTGTTTTTT. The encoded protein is CATSAWPSENTGELFF.

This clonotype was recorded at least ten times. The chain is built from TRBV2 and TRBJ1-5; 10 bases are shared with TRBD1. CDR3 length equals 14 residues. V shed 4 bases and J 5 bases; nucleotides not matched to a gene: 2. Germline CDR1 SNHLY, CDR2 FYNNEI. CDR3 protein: CASSVDRGHQPQHF. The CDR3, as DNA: TGTGCCAGCAGTGTAGACAGGGGGCATCAGCCCCAGCATTTT.